This is a list of T cell receptor beta chains from one sample in a study of T cell responses to AZD1222 COVID-19 vaccine. Here immunoSEQ multiplex PCR was the method, and the copy in TCRdb shows in-frame clones only, minus some. The sample has over 80,000 clones, approximately 93% seen once. The sample here was peripheral blood, taken 28 days after the second AZD1222 dose. These receptors were collected from an adult who received the AZD1222 COVID-19 vaccine. Each CDR3 is given with its conserved first and last residue. The D gene is left open where the match is weak. Part of the rows lack a size; the others show once, few, many or a class for expanded clones.

size	V	J	D	DNA	CDR3
.	TRBV5-4	TRBJ2-5	.	TGTGCCAGCAGCTCTATGGACCAAGAGACCCAGTACTTC	CASSSMDQETQYF
.	TRBV7-9	TRBJ1-1	.	TGTGCCAGCAGCGCCCGGGACACTGAAGCTTTCTTT	CASSARDTEAFF
.	TRBV7-6	TRBJ1-6	TRBD1	TGTGCCAGCAGCTTAGAAGGGACAGGGCTATCACCCCTCCACTTT	CASSLEGTGLSPLHF
.	TRBV28	TRBJ1-1	.	TGTGCCAGCCTGCGAGACAGACACACTGAAGCTTTCTTT	CASLRDRHTEAFF
.	TRBV11-2	TRBJ2-6	.	TGTGCCAGCAGCTTAAACTCTGGTACCGGGGCCAACGTCCTGACTTTC	CASSLNSGTGANVLTF
.	TRBV7-8	TRBJ2-1	TRBD2	TGTGCCAGCAGCCTCTTGCAAGGACTAGCGCCTAACAATGAGCAGTTCTTC	CASSLLQGLAPNNEQFF
.	TRBV19	TRBJ2-2	.	TGTGCCAGTAGCGGCGGGACTAACACCGGGGAGCTGTTTTTT	CASSGGTNTGELFF
.	TRBV3-1/TRBV3-2	TRBJ2-3	.	TGTGCCAGCAGCTTTTCTAGCACAGATACGCAGTATTTT	CASSFSSTDTQYF
.	TRBV15	TRBJ1-5	.	TGTGCCACCAGCATGGGAGGAAGAGGGCAGCCCCAGCATTTT	CATSMGGRGQPQHF
.	TRBV5-6	TRBJ1-1	.	TGTGCCAGCAGCTTGAAGGGCTTTTCAGCTTTCTTT	CASSLKGFSAFF
.	TRBV6-2/TRBV6-3	TRBJ2-7	.	TGTGCCAGCAGTTCCGGCTGGGCTAGCTCCTACGAGCAGTACTTC	CASSSGWASSYEQYF
.	TRBV28	TRBJ1-3	.	TGTGCCAGCAGTAGAACATTGTCTGGAGGAAACACCATATATTTT	CASSRTLSGGNTIYF
.	TRBV10-1	TRBJ1-2	TRBD1	TGCGCCAGCAGTCCCGGGACAGGCGCCTATGGCTACACCTTC	CASSPGTGAYGYTF
.	TRBV3-1/TRBV3-2	TRBJ2-2	.	TGTGCCAGCAGCCAAGATACGGGTGCCGGGGAGCTGTTTTTT	CASSQDTGAGELFF
.	TRBV28	TRBJ1-1	TRBD1	TGTGCCAGCAGTTTACCCCAGGGGGGAGCTTTCTTT	CASSLPQGGAFF
.	TRBV7-6	TRBJ2-2	.	TGTGCCAGCAGCTTAGTCCCCCAGGGGGGTTCCGGGGAGCTGTTTTTT	CASSLVPQGGSGELFF
.	TRBV14	TRBJ2-2	.	TGTGCCAGCAGCCAAGATCGGGGCGCTTGGGCCGGGGAGCTGTTTTTT	CASSQDRGAWAGELFF
once	TRBV6-5	TRBJ1-1	.	TGTGCCAGCAGTACCCGTTCAGGGGACACTGAAGCTTTCTTT	CASSTRSGDTEAFF
.	TRBV6-5	TRBJ2-5	TRBD2	TGTGCCAGCAGTTACTTAGCGGGATCTCGGAGGGAGACCCAGTACTTC	CASSYLAGSRRETQYF
.	TRBV28	TRBJ1-5	.	TGTGCCAGCAGTACACCGGAATCCTATAGCAATCAGCCCCAGCATTTT	CASSTPESYSNQPQHF
.	TRBV5-1	TRBJ2-3	.	TGCGCCAGCAGCTTGGGTCTATCTAGCACAGATACGCAGTATTTT	CASSLGLSSTDTQYF
.	TRBV2	TRBJ1-2	.	TGTGCCAGCAGTGAAGCGCGAAGGGACTATGGCTACACCTTC	CASSEARRDYGYTF
.	TRBV28	TRBJ2-7	.	TGTGCCAGCAGTTTGGAGCTGCCTAGCCGATACGAGCAGTACTTC	CASSLELPSRYEQYF
.	TRBV15	TRBJ2-1	.	TGTGCCACCAGCAGTTACAATGAGCAGTTCTTC	CATSSYNEQFF
.	TRBV6-6	TRBJ2-5	.	TGTGCCAGCAGTTGGTCAGGTCAAGAAGAGACCCAGTACTTC	CASSWSGQEETQYF
.	TRBV15	TRBJ2-5	TRBD1	TGTGCCACCAGCAGAGATCAGTCAGGGGGAGAGACCCAGTACTTC	CATSRDQSGGETQYF
.	TRBV6-5	TRBJ2-1	.	TGTGCCAGCAGGGGGGGTTTCTCCTACAATGAGCAGTTCTTC	CASRGGFSYNEQFF
.	TRBV6-5	TRBJ1-1	TRBD1	TGTGCCAGCAGTTACGGGCGTCAGGGGGCGGTTGAAGCTTTCTTT	CASSYGRQGAVEAFF
once	TRBV7-9	TRBJ1-3	.	TGTGCCAGCAGCCCACCCCTCTGGCATACTAGATCCTCTGGAAACACCATATATTTT	CASSPPLWHTRSSGNTIYF
.	TRBV2	TRBJ1-4	TRBD1	TGTGCCAGCAGTGAAAGCAGGGGGCTAACTAATGAAAAACTGTTTTTT	CASSESRGLTNEKLFF
.	TRBV2	TRBJ2-7	TRBD2	TGTGCCAGCAGTGGACTAGCGGGCTACGAGCAGTACTTC	CASSGLAGYEQYF
.	TRBV9	TRBJ2-2	.	TGTGCCAGCAGCGTAGTTGCGGAGCCACGGACCGGGGAGCTGTTTTTT	CASSVVAEPRTGELFF
medium-sized	TRBV6-1	TRBJ1-4	.	TGTGCCAGCAGTGAAGTATCAGAAGCTTCTGAAAAACTGTTTTTT	CASSEVSEASEKLFF
.	TRBV6-5	TRBJ1-5	.	TGTGCCAGCAGCATCGATCCCAATCAGCCCCAGCATTTT	CASSIDPNQPQHF